The clone carrying this TCR beta chain was detected only once. The data belong to a study of cytomegalovirus exposure and HLA in healthy donors. Assay used: immunoSEQ multiplex PCR; TCRdb lists only in-frame clones, some missing. The sample lists fewer than 250,000 clones; roughly 88% were seen once. With 4 bases removed from V and 2 bases from J, the gap between germline ends came to 8 bases. This CDR3 spans 12 amino acids. The germline gives CDR1 GTSNPN, CDR2 SVGIG (reference sequence). The rearrangement joins TRBV30 to TRBJ2-5; D possibly corresponds to TRBD1 (5 bases). Sequencing input: PBMCs. The sequence was obtained from a woman in her twenties or thirties in good health and CMV-seropositive. The CDR3 sequence is CAWNRQQETQYF. In nucleotides, the CDR3 is TGTGCCTGGAACCGACAGCAAGAGACCCAGTACTTC. Combining the CDR3 with reference TRBV30 and TRBJ2-5 gives the whole variable domain SQTIHQWPATLVQPVGSPLSLECTVEGTSNPNLYWYRQAAGRGLQLLFYSVGIGQISSEVPQNLSASRPQDRQFILSSKKLLLSDSGFYLCAWNRQQETQYFGPGTRLLVL.